This record concerns one T cell receptor beta chain sequence. Antigen: not known. This sample is part of a study of vaccination effects on CD4 cells after COVID-19. This table comes from immunoSEQ multiplex PCR, and its TCRdb copy is limited to in-frame clones, with some not included. This table holds 74,000 or so clones, about 80% found once. Per germline, CDR1 SGHTA and CDR2 FQGNSA. J lost 2 bases, V lost 0 bases, and 4 bases had no gene match. There are 16 residues in the CDR3. Using viral peptide pools, the ViraFEST assay grew out antigen-specific CD4+ T cells prior to sequencing. Subsequent to a culture period of less than twelve days, CD4+ T cells were isolated. Among the vaccine recipients, none had a prior SARS-CoV-2 infection, and nucleocapsid antibodies were negative.

Source: CD4+ T cells from PBMCs cultured with SARS-CoV-2 spike peptides, taken before COVID-19 vaccination. The chain couples TRBV7-2 to TRBJ2-3; 8 bases agree with TRBD2. The sequence was obtained from a human donor who received a COVID-19 vaccine. The CDR3: CASSLAGTSPTDTQYF. Written as DNA, the CDR3 is TGTGCCAGCAGCTTAGCTGGGACTAGTCCCACAGATACGCAGTATTTT.